This paragraph reports one T cell receptor beta chain. Its specificity is not known. The data belong to a study of T cell responses to AZD1222 COVID-19 vaccine. Whole-study findings and limits: Clonal diversity may have been underestimated in mostly white British donors.

Produced via immunoSEQ multiplex PCR; TCRdb's table is partial and in-frame only. The data show roughly 200,000 clones, over 85% seen once. The V end lost 2 bases, the J end lost 0 bases, and 9 bases lay between the germline ends. The CDR3 runs 15 residues. Germline assignment: CDR1 SGDLS and CDR2 YYNGEE. Sequenced here: peripheral blood, sampled 28 days after the second dose of the MenACWY control vaccine. This clonotype originated in an adult who received the MenACWY meningococcal vaccine as a control. The chain has TRBV9 and TRBJ1-3, with D unresolved. The DNA of the CDR3 is TGTGCCAGCAGCGTGACTCCAGCCTCTGGAAACACCATATATTTT. Encoded protein: CASSVTPASGNTIYF.